One and the same sample provided the 24 T cell receptor beta chains below, sequenced in a study of technical replicates of blood from a few donors. Method: immunoSEQ multiplex PCR; TCRdb's copy keeps in-frame clones and lacks some. The table includes 70,000 to 85,000 clones, approximately 92% detected once. Material: T cells isolated from PBMCs. The source is a human donor in good health.

The gene calls are TRBV7-2 and TRBJ1-5; D ambiguous. From germline, CDR1 is SGHTA and CDR2 FQGNSA. Deletions cut 5 bases from V and 3 bases from J, with 8 bases between. This CDR3 has 13 amino acids. CDR3: CASSVTVNQPQHF. DNA for the CDR3: TGTGCCAGCAGCGTAACGGTCAATCAGCCCCAGCATTTT.

The gene calls are TRBV30 and TRBJ2-7; 8 nucleotides match TRBD2. Germline V CDR1 and CDR2: GTSNPN, SVGIG (reference sequence). With V trimmed by 0 bases and J by 3 bases, 4 bases remained unmatched. The CDR3 consists of 14 residues. DNA of the CDR3: TGTGCCTGGAGTGTCCAGCGGGAGATCTACGAGCAGTACTTC. Protein product: CAWSVQREIYEQYF.

The V gene is TRBV2, the J gene TRBJ2-7, with D unresolved. The V end was cut by 1 base, the J end by 0 bases, with 10 bases between. CDR1 is SNHLY, CDR2 FYNNEI, per germline. This CDR3 has 15 amino acids. Here the CDR3 DNA reads TGTGCCAGCAGTGAAGACTACCCTACCTCCTACGAGCAGTACTTC. Encoded protein: CASSEDYPTSYEQYF.

The chain links TRBV4-3 to TRBJ1-3; 8 bases line up with TRBD1. The CDR3 totals 16 residues. Trimming removed 1 base from V and 4 bases from J; junction bases left unmatched: 6. Germline CDR1 and CDR2: LGHNA and YSLEER. The DNA for the CDR3 is TGCGCCAGCAGCCAAGTGCAGGGGGCGGAAGGAAACACCATATATTTT. Translation: CASSQVQGAEGNTIYF.

The J gene is TRBJ2-3, the V gene TRBV27; D call uncertain. CDR1 MNHEY and CDR2 SMNVEV come from the germline V gene (reference sequence). V lost 7 bases and J 0 bases, leaving 8 bases between the germline ends. The CDR3 runs to 13 residues. The CDR3 DNA sequence: TGTGCCAGCAAGACATCTAGCACAGATACGCAGTATTTT. Translation gives CASKTSSTDTQYF.

J is TRBJ2-2 and V is TRBV30; 10 nucleotides align to TRBD1. V lost 2 bases to trimming and J lost 4 bases; unmatched junction nucleotides: 4. CDR3 size: 15 residues. In germline, CDR1 is GTSNPN, CDR2 SVGIG (reference sequence). CDR3 residues: CAWSTGTGATGELFF. The CDR3 coding sequence is TGTGCCTGGAGTACTGGGACAGGGGCCACCGGGGAGCTGTTTTTT.

V usage is TRBV28 and J usage is TRBJ2-1, with 10 positions matching TRBD2. The germline gives CDR1 MDHEN, CDR2 SYDVKM. This CDR3 has 15 residues. V lost 7 bases to trimming and J lost 7 bases; unmatched junction nucleotides: 10. The CDR3 DNA follows: TGTGCCAGCAATAAAGCTCTAGCGGGAGCGAATGAGCAGTTCTTC. It specifies CASNKALAGANEQFF. The complete variable domain, with remaining parts taken from reference TRBV28 and TRBJ2-1, reads DVKVTQSSRYLVKRTGEKVFLECVQDMDHENMFWYRQDPGLGLRLIYFSYDVKMKEKGDIPEGYSVSREKKERFSLILESASTNQTSMYLCASNKALAGANEQFFGPGTRLTVL.

CDR3 in amino acids: CASSRTTGAGKLFF. The CDR3 DNA sequence: TGTGCCAGCAGCCGGACCACAGGGGCCGGAAAACTGTTTTTT. V and J are TRBV6-5 and TRBJ1-4, with 7 bases lining up with TRBD1. The length of the CDR3 is 14 residues. Germline CDR1 and CDR2: MNHEY and SVGAGI. The V gene end was trimmed by 6 bases and the J gene end by 10 bases; junction bases not matched to a gene: 11.

This clone came up a few times. V gene TRBV5-6 combines with J gene TRBJ2-2, with no clear D. CDR3 length equals 14 residues. The germline V and J ends were trimmed by 0 bases and 1 base, with 4 bases remaining between them. Germline V gives CDR1 SGHDT, CDR2 YYEEEE. As DNA, the CDR3 is TGTGCCAGCAGCTTGGACTGGAACACCGGGGAGCTGTTTTTT. It specifies CASSLDWNTGELFF.

The chain recombines TRBV2 with TRBJ2-7; weak D call: TRBD2 (5 bases). Germline CDR1 SNHLY, CDR2 FYNNEI. Trimming took off 5 bases at V and 0 bases at J, with 8 bases between the two ends. This CDR3 comprises 13 residues. Written as DNA, the CDR3 is TGTGCCAGCAGTCCGGGGTCCTCCTACGAGCAGTACTTC. Protein sequence: CASSPGSSYEQYF.

This sequence joins TRBV5-4 and TRBJ2-1; 9 positions agree with TRBD2. V lost 0 bases and J lost 4; bases outside the gene matches: 2. This CDR3 is built from 15 residues. In germline, CDR1 is SGHNT, CDR2 YYREEE (reference sequence). CDR3 DNA: TGTGCCAGCAGCTTGGATAGCGGGGGTTACAATGAGCAGTTCTTC. Translated, it gives CASSLDSGGYNEQFF.

The V gene is TRBV29-1, the J gene TRBJ1-2; D call uncertain. V was cut by 4 bases and J by 1 base, with 13 bases left in between. The germline CDR1 and CDR2 sequences are SQVTM and ANQGSEA. The CDR3 has 14 amino acids. CDR3 protein: CSVVRHSFNYGYTF. In DNA, the CDR3 is TGCAGCGTTGTCCGACACTCATTTAACTATGGCTACACCTTC.

This clone occurred once. The chain is built from TRBV4-3 and TRBJ1-3, with 8 bases matching TRBD1. The V gene end was trimmed by 1 base and the J gene end by 0 bases; junction bases not matched to a gene: 5. The CDR3 extends over 17 amino acids. Looked up from germline, CDR1 is LGHNA and CDR2 is YSLEER. The CDR3 sequence is CASSQVGQGRSGNTIYF. As DNA, the CDR3 is TGCGCCAGCAGCCAAGTAGGACAGGGACGCTCTGGAAACACCATATATTTT.

The chain combines TRBV7-8 with TRBJ2-7, with no clear D. Germline V gene sequence: CDR1 SGHVS, CDR2 FQNEAQ. Deletions cut 5 bases from V and 3 bases from J, with 8 bases between. The CDR3 sequence is 12 residues long. The CDR3, as DNA: TGTGCCAGCAGCCCAGGTAACTACGAGCAGTACTTC. Residues: CASSPGNYEQYF. The whole variable domain, filled in from reference TRBV7-8 and TRBJ2-7, reads GAGVSQSPRYKVAKRGQDVALRCDPISGHVSLFWYQQALGQGPEFLTYFQNEAQLDKSGLPSDRFFAERPEGSVSTLKIQRTQQEDSAVYLCASSPGNYEQYFGPGTRLTVT.

The rearrangement uses TRBV27 and TRBJ1-1; TRBD1 matches 8 bases. Unmatched junction bases numbered 3, after V lost 0 bases and J lost 6 bases. The germline gives CDR1 MNHEY, CDR2 SMNVEV (reference sequence). CDR3 length: 14 residues. CDR3 region: CASSLSRTGSEAFF. In DNA form, the CDR3 reads TGTGCCAGCAGTTTATCAAGGACAGGGTCTGAAGCTTTCTTT.

V gene TRBV28 combines with J gene TRBJ1-2; 9 positions agree with TRBD1. The CDR3 runs 16 residues. Germline V lookup: CDR1 MDHEN, CDR2 SYDVKM. V lost 5 bases and J lost 3; bases outside the gene matches: 10. Written as DNA, the CDR3 is TGTGCCAGCAGTGTTGAGGCGGGACAGGGAGACTATGGCTACACCTTC. Its translation is CASSVEAGQGDYGYTF.

The chain links TRBV13 to TRBJ2-5, with 11 bases identical to TRBD1. The CDR3 consists of 15 residues. The V segment lost 5 bases and the J segment 5 bases; nucleotides outside the gene matches: 7. Germline-derived CDR1 and CDR2 are PRHDT and FYEKMQ (reference sequence). The CDR3 DNA reads as TGTGCCAGCAGCACTCGGACAGGGGGCAGGGAGACCCAGTACTTC. Translating it yields CASSTRTGGRETQYF. The complete variable domain, with remaining parts taken from reference TRBV13 and TRBJ2-5, reads AAGVIQSPRHLIKEKRETATLKCYPIPRHDTVYWYQQGPGQDPQFLISFYEKMQSDKGSIPDRFSAQQFSDYHSELNMSSLELGDSALYFCASSTRTGGRETQYFGPGTRLLVL.

V is TRBV6-5 and J is TRBJ1-2; D is ambiguous. The length of the CDR3 is 13 residues. V was clipped by 3 bases and J by 4 bases, with 9 bases between them. Germline V gene data show CDR1 as MNHEY and CDR2 as SVGAGI. For the CDR3, the DNA is TGTGCCAGCAGTTATGAAGGAGGCTATGGCTACACCTTC. It specifies CASSYEGGYGYTF.

The chain links TRBV27 to TRBJ2-7; possible D gene TRBD1, 6 bases. Germline V gives CDR1 MNHEY, CDR2 SMNVEV (reference sequence). The V end lost 5 bases, the J end lost 9 bases, and 20 bases lay between the germline ends. The CDR3 runs 14 residues. DNA of the CDR3: TGTGCCAGCAGTCTCCCAAGACAGGCTATAGGGCAGTACTTC. Translation: CASSLPRQAIGQYF.

V usage is TRBV28 and J usage is TRBJ2-3, with TRBD2 matching over 10 bases. The CDR3 consists of 18 residues. With V trimmed by 2 bases and J by 2 bases, 10 bases remained unmatched. CDR1 MDHEN and CDR2 SYDVKM come from the germline V gene. CDR3 DNA: TGTGCCAGCAGTTTAGCCGCCTCTAGCGGGAGTTACACAGATACGCAGTATTTT. This sequence encodes CASSLAASSGSYTDTQYF.

V is TRBV7-9 and J is TRBJ2-7, with 10 bases lining up with TRBD2. Trimming removed 5 bases from V and 0 bases from J; junction bases left unmatched: 7. The CDR3 runs to 16 residues. Germline CDR1 and CDR2: SEHNR and FQNEAQ (reference sequence). CDR3 in DNA: TGTGCCAGCAGCGTTACTACTAGCGGGGCCTCCTACGAGCAGTACTTC. This encodes CASSVTTSGASYEQYF. The full variable domain, its missing parts supplied by reference TRBV7-9 and TRBJ2-7, is DTGVSQNPRHKITKRGQNVTFRCDPISEHNRLYWYRQTLGQGPEFLTYFQNEAQLEKSRLLSDRFSAERPKGSFSTLEIQRTEQGDSAMYLCASSVTTSGASYEQYFGPGTRLTVT.

The chain recombines TRBV5-1 with TRBJ1-1; D call uncertain. The CDR3 runs to 13 residues. Trimming removed 2 bases at V and 4 bases at J, with 9 bases between. CDR1 and CDR2 (germline): SGHRS, YFSETQ. In DNA form, the CDR3 reads TGCGCCAGCAGCTTCGAGGTCCCCACTGAAGCTTTCTTT. This codes for CASSFEVPTEAFF.

J is TRBJ2-7 and V is TRBV19; 8 bases map to TRBD1. V lost 11 bases, J lost 1 base, and 7 bases stayed unmatched. The CDR3 has 13 residues. The V gene's germline CDR1 is LNHDA and CDR2 SQIVND (reference sequence). The CDR3 sequence is CALPTGDSYEQYF. The CDR3 nucleotides read TGTGCCCTACCGACAGGGGATTCCTACGAGCAGTACTTC.

The chain recombines TRBV18 with TRBJ1-2; tentative D call: TRBD1 (5 bases). The CDR3 spans 13 residues. Germline values: CDR1 KGHSH, CDR2 LQKENI. V shed 1 base and J shed 6 bases, with 9 bases lying between them. DNA for the CDR3: TGTGCCAGCTCACCACAGACGGGGGATGGCTACACCTTC. Protein sequence: CASSPQTGDGYTF.